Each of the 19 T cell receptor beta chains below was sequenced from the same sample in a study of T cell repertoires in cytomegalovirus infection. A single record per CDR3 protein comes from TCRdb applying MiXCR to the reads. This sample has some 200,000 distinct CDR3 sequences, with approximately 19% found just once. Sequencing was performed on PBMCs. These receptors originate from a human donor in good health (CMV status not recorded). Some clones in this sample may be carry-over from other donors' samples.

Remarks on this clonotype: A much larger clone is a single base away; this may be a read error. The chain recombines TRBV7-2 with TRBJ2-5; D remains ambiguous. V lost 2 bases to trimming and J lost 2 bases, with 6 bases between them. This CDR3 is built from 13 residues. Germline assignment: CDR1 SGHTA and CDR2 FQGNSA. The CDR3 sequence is CASSLTPQETQYF. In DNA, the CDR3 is TGTGCCAGCAGCTTAACCCCTCAAGAGACCCAGTACTTC.

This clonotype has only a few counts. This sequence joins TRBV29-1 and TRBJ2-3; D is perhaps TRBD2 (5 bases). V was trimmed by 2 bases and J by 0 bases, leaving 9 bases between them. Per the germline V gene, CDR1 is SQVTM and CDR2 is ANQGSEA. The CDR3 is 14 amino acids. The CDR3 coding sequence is TGCAGCGTTGAACCCGGGGAAAGCACAGATACGCAGTATTTT. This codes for CSVEPGESTDTQYF.

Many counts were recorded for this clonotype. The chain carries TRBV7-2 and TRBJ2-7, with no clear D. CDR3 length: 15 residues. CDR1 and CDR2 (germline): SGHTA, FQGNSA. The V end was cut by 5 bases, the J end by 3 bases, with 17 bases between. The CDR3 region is CASSPGRGLDYEQYF. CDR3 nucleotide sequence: TGTGCCAGCAGCCCCGGGCGTGGGTTGGACTACGAGCAGTACTTC.

CDR3 residues: CASSFPSEGLSRTGELFF. As DNA, the CDR3 is TGTGCCAGCAGCTTCCCCTCAGAAGGACTGTCACGGACCGGGGAGCTGTTTTTT. The chain couples TRBV7-4 to TRBJ2-2; TRBD2 might be the D (5 bases). Trimming left V 3 bases short and J 5 bases short, with 22 bases between. This CDR3 comprises 18 residues. Germline V gene sequence: CDR1 SGHVT, CDR2 SQSDAQ.

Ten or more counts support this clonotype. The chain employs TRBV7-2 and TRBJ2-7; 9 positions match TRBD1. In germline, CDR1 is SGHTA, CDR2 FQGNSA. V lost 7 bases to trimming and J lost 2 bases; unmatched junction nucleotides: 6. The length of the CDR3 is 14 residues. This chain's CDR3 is CASTLGTGPYEQYF. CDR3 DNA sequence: TGTGCCAGCACCCTAGGGACAGGGCCCTACGAGCAGTACTTC.

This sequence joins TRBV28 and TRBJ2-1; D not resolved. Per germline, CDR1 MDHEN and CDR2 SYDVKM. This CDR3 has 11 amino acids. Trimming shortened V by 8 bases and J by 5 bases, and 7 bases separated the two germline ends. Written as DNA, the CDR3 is TGTGCCAGCCAAGAGAACAATGAGCAGTTCTTC. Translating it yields CASQENNEQFF.

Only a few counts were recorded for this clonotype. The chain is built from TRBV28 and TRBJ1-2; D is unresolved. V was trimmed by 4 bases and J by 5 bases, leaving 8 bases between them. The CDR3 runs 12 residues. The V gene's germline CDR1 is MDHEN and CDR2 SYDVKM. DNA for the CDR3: TGTGCCAGCAGTTCCGGGATTTATGGCTACACCTTC. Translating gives CASSSGIYGYTF.

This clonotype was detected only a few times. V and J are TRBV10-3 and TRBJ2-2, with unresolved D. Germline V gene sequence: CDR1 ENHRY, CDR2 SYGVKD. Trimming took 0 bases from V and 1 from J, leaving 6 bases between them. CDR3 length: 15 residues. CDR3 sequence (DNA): TGTGCCATCAGTGAGTCGATCCGGAACACCGGGGAGCTGTTTTTT. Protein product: CAISESIRNTGELFF.

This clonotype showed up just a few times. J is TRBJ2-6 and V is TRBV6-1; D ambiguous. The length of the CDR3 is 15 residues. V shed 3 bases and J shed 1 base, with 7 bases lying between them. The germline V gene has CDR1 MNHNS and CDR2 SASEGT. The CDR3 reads CASSEAFSGANVLTF. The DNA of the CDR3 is TGTGCCAGCAGTGAGGCATTTTCTGGGGCCAACGTCCTGACTTTC.

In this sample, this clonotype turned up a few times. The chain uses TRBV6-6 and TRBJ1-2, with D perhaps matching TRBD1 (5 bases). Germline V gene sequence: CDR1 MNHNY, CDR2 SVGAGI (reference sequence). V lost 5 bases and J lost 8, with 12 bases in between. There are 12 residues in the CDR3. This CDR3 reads CASSTQEEGYTF. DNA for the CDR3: TGTGCCAGCAGTACACAGGAGGAAGGCTACACCTTC.

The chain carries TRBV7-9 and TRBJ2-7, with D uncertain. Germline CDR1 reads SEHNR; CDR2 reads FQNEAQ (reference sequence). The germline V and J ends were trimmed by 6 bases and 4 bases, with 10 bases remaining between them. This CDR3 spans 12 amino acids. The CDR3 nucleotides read TGTGCCAGCAGACCCGCCACATACGAGCAGTACTTC. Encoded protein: CASRPATYEQYF.

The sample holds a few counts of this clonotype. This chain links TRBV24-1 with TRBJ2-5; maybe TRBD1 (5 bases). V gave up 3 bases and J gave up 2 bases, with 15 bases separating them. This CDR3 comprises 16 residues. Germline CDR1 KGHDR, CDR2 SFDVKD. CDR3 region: CATSDLAGPDQETQYF. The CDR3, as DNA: TGTGCCACCAGTGATCTTGCAGGGCCAGATCAAGAGACCCAGTACTTC.

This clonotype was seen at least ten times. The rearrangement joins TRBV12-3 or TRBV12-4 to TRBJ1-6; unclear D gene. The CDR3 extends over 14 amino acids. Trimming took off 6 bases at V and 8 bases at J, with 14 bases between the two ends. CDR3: CASSSMSADSPLHF. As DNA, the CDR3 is TGTGCCAGCAGCTCGATGTCAGCTGATTCACCCCTCCACTTT.

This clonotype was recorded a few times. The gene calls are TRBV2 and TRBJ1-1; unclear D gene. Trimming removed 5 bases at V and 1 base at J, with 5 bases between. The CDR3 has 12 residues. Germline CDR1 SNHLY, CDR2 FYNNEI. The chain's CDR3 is CASSRQNTEAFF. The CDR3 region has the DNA TGTGCCAGCAGTCGACAGAACACTGAAGCTTTCTTT.

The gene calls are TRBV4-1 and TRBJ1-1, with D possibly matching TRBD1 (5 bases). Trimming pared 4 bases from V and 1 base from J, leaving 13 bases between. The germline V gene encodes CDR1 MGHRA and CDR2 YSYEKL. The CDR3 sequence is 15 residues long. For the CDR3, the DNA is TGCGCCAGCAGCCCGGGAGGGGCGCCGAACACTGAAGCTTTCTTT. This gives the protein CASSPGGAPNTEAFF.

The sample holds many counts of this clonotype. CDR3 sequence reads: CASSPDRGLRNEQFF. In nucleotides, the CDR3 is TGTGCCAGCAGCCCGGACAGGGGTCTTCGTAATGAGCAGTTCTTC. The chain couples TRBV11-3 to TRBJ2-1; 9 nucleotides line up with TRBD1. The CDR3 is made up of 15 amino acids. Looked up from germline, CDR1 is SGHNT and CDR2 is YENEEA. V trimming: 5 bases; J trimming: 7 bases; junction bases outside the gene matches: 9.

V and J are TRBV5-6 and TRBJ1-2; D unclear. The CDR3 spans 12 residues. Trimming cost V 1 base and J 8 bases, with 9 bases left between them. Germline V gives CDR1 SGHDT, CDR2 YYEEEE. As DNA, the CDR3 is TGTGCCAGCAGCTTGAAAGGGTACGGCTACACCTTC. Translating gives CASSLKGYGYTF.

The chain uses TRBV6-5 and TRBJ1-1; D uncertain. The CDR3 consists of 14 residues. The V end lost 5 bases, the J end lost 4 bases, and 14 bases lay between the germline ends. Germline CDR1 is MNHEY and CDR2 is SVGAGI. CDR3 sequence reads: CASSQAPGSTEAFF. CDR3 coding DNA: TGTGCCAGCAGTCAGGCACCGGGGTCCACTGAAGCTTTCTTT.

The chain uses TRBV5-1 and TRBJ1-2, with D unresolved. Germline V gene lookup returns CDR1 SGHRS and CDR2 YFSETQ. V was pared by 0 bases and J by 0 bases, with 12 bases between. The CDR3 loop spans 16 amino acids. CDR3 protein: CASSLGPVQANYGYTF. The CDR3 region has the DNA TGCGCCAGCAGCTTGGGGCCGGTCCAGGCTAACTATGGCTACACCTTC.